This record covers a single T cell receptor beta chain. This clonotype occurred a few times. This receptor's antigen is unknown. No qualities accompany the bases; no much larger clone lies one base away. The time point label, as the study defines it: sample taken at primary tumor resection. Donors were about 70 patients with early-stage, untreated non-small cell lung cancer from the lung TRACERx cohort. Whole RNA extracted from tumor and nontumor lung tissue, or from cryopreserved PBMC samples, was used for TCR sequencing without cell sorting. Only patients for whom sufficient RNA was available from at least two tumor regions were selected for TCR sequencing. Tumor and adjacent nontumor lung specimens were reviewed by a lung pathologist before selection. The data derive from a study of spatial heterogeneity in lung cancer (dated 2019 in TCRdb). Regarding the study in general: More beta-chain than alpha-chain transcripts were consistently detected, likely reflecting higher beta-chain transcript abundance. In the raw uncorrected reads, each unique combination of TCR and UMI appeared on average more than ten times. In non-small cell lung cancer, the study made a quantitative comparison of TCR alpha and beta repertoires among multiple tumor regions, matched nontumor lung and blood. Nonsynonymous mutation counts, determined by whole-exome sequencing of tumor tissue, were related to TCR repertoire features. At surgery, both alpha and beta chains were TCR-sequenced in 220 tumor regions, about 64 matched nontumor lung samples and just over 55 PBMC samples. General study outcomes and caveats: Confirming at a functional level the hypothesis that regional TCRs recognize regional mutations was considered to require additional single-cell paired TCR alpha and beta sequencing.

From its cysteine to its phenylalanine, the CDR3 spans 13 amino acids. CDR3 DNA is the only sequence kept; it has 39 bases, read in frame from the first base. CDR1 and CDR2 (GTSNPN, SVGIG) derive from the germline V gene (reference sequence). Cut back by 4 bases and 4 bases, the V and J ends lie 10 bases apart. Preparation of the library involved 5' RACE. The sequencing machine was a NextSeq 500. To allow correction of PCR and sequencing errors, the TCR library protocol tagged every TCR cDNA molecule with a unique molecular identifier. The source study handled its data this way. Decombinator tools were used for TCR identification, UMI-based error correction and CDR3 extraction. TCRs above a frequency of 2 per 1,000, corresponding to the top 1% of the tumor frequency distribution, were defined as expanded. Rényi diversity was computed with the R vegan package after subsampling each repertoire 100 times to 5,000 TCRs. CDR3 similarity networks were constructed using string-kernel similarity of amino acid triplets, with links drawn between CDR3s whose pairwise similarity was above 0.82. TCRdb took the public reads, trimmed them with fastp at Q25, ran MiXCR for clone calling and kept in-frame beta chains. Each entry is one CDR3 protein sequence, shown with its most common DNA and genes. The V and J calls come from TCRdb's annotation, not from the publication. The sample table contains approximately 3,100 distinct CDR3 sequences; only one count was recorded for roughly 4.3% of them. The leading ten clones occupy around 15% of the sample.

This material consisted of normal lung tissue next to the tumor, taken at surgery. This receptor chain uses TRBV30 and TRBJ2-2; the D element might be TRBD1 or TRBD2, as each aligns at 5 bases. This receptor was identified in a male donor with early-stage non-small cell lung cancer. The nucleotide sequence reads as follows: TGTGCCTGGACAGGGACGTTCACCGGGGAGCTGTTTTTT. This encodes CAWTGTFTGELFF.